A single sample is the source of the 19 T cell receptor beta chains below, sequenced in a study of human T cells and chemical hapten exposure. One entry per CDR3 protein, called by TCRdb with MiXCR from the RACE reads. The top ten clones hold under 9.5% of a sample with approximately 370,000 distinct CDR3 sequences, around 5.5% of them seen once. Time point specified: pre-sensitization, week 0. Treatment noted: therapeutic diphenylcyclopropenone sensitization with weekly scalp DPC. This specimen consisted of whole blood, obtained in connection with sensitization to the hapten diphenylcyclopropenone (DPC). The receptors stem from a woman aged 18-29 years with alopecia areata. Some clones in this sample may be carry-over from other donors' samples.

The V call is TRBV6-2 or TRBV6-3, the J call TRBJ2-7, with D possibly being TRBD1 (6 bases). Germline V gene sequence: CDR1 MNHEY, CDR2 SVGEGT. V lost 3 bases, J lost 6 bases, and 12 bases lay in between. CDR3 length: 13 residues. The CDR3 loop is CASSYLQGGEQYF. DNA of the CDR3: TGTGCCAGCAGTTATTTACAGGGCGGCGAGCAGTACTTC.

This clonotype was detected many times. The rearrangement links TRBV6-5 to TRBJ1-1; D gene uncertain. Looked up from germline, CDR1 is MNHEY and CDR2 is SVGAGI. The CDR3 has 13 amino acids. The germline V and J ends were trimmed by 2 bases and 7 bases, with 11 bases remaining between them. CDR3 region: CASSYQQWDEAFF. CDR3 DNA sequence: TGTGCCAGCAGTTACCAACAGTGGGATGAAGCTTTCTTT.

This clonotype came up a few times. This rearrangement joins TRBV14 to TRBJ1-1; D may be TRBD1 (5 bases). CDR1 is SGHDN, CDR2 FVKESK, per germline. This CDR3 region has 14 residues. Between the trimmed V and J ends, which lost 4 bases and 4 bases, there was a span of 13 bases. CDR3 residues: CASSPVLGVTEAFF. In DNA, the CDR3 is TGTGCCAGCAGCCCCGTCTTGGGGGTCACTGAAGCTTTCTTT.

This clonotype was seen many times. The DNA for the CDR3 is TGTGCCAGCGGGAGGCAGTCCGCCGAGCAGTACTTC. This sequence encodes CASGRQSAEQYF. The chain recombines TRBV6-6 with TRBJ2-7; possibly TRBD2 for D (6 bases). V gave up 8 bases and J gave up 6 bases, with 14 bases separating them. The CDR3 is 12 amino acids. The germline V gene encodes CDR1 MNHNY and CDR2 SVGAGI (reference sequence).

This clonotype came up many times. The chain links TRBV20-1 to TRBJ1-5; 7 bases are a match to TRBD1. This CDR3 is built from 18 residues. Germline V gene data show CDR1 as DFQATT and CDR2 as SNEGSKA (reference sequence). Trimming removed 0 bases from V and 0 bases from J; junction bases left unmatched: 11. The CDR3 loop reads CSARDRRQGGDSNQPQHF. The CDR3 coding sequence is TGCAGTGCTAGAGATCGAAGGCAGGGGGGGGATAGCAATCAGCCCCAGCATTTT.

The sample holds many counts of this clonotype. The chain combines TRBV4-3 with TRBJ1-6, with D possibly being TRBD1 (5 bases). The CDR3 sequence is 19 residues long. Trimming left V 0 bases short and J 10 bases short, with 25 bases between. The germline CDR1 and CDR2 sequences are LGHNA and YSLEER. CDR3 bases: TGCGCCAGCAGCCAAGATGGCGGCTCGGGCCAGGGACTGGGATCACCCCTCCACTTT. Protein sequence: CASSQDGGSGQGLGSPLHF.

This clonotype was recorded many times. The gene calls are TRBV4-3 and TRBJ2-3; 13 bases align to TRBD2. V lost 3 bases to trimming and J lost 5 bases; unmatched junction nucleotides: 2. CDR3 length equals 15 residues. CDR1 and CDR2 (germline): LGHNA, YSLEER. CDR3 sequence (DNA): TGCGCCAGCAGCCACGGACTAGCGGGGGTAGATACGCAGTATTTT. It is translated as CASSHGLAGVDTQYF.

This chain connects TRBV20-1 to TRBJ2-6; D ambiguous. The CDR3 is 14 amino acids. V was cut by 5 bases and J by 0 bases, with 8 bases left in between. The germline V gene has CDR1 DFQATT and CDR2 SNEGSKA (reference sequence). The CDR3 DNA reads TGCAGTGCTGCCAGTTCCTCTGGGGCCAACGTCCTGACTTTC. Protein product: CSAASSSGANVLTF.

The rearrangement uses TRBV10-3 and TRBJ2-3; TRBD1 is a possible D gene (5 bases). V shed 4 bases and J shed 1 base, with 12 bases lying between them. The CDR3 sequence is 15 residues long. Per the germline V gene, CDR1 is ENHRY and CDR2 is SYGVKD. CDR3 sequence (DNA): TGTGCCATCAGTGTAGGGGCTCCGGGCACAGATACGCAGTATTTT. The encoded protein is CAISVGAPGTDTQYF.

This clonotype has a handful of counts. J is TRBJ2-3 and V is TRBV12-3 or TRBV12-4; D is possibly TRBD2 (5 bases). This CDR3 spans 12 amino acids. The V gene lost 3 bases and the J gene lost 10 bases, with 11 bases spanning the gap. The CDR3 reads CASSFIGRAQYF. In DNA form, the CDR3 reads TGTGCCAGCAGTTTTATTGGGAGAGCGCAGTATTTT.

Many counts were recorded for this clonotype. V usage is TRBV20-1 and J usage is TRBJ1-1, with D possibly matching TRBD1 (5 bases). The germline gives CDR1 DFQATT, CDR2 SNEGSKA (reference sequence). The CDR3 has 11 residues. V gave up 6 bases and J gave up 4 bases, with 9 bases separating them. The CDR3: CSATGGTEAFF. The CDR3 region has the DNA TGCAGTGCCACGGGGGGCACTGAAGCTTTCTTT.

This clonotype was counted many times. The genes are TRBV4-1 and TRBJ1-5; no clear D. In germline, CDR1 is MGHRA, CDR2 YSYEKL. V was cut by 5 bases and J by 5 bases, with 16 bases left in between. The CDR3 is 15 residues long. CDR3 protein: CASSLGLGLDQPQHF. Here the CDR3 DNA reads TGCGCCAGCAGCTTAGGACTGGGCTTGGATCAGCCCCAGCATTTT.

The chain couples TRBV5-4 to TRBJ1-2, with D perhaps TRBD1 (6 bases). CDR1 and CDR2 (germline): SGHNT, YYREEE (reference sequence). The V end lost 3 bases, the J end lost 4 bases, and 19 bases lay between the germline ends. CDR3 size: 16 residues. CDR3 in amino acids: CASSSWTKTGSYGYTF. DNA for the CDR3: TGTGCCAGCAGCTCGTGGACTAAGACAGGCAGCTATGGCTACACCTTC.

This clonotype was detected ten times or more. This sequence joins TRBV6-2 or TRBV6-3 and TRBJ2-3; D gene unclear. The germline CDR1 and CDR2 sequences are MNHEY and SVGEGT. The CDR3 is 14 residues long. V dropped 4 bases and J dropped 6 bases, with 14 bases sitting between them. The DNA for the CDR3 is TGTGCCAGCAGTTCCCGGATCCGCCTGGATACGCAGTATTTT. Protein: CASSSRIRLDTQYF.

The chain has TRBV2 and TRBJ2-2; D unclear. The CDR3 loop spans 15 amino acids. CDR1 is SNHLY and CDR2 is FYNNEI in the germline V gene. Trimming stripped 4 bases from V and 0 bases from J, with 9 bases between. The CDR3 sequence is CASSALGPNTGELFF. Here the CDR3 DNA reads TGTGCCAGCAGTGCCCTAGGACCGAACACCGGGGAGCTGTTTTTT.

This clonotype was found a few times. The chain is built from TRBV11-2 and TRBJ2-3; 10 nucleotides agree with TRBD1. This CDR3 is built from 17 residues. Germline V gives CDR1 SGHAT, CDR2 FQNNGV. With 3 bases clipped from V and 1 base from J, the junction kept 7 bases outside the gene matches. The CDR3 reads CASSFHRDRGRTDTQYF. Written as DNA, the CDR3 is TGTGCCAGCAGCTTTCACCGGGACAGGGGACGCACAGATACGCAGTATTTT.

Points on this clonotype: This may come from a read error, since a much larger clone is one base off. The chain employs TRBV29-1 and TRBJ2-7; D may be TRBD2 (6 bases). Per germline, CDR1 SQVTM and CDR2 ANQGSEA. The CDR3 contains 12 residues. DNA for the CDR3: TGCAGCGGGGGTGCGGGGATCTACGAGCAGCACTTC. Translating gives CSGGAGIYEQHF.

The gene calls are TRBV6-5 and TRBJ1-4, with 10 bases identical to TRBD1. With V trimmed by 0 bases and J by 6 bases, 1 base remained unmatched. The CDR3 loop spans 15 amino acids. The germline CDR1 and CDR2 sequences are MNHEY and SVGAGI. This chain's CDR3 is CASSYSDRGYEKLFF. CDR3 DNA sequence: TGTGCCAGCAGTTACTCGGACAGGGGGTATGAAAAACTGTTTTTT.

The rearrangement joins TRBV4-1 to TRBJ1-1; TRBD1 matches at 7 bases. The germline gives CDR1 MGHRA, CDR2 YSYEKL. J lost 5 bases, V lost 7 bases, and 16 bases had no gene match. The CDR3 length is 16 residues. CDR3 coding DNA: TGCGCCAGCATCGGACACCCTCCAGGGGGGGGGACTGAAGCTTTCTTT. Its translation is CASIGHPPGGGTEAFF.